Given below is one T cell receptor beta chain in context. The CDR3 sequence is 11 residues long. V shed 3 bases and J shed 5 bases, with 7 bases lying between them. Germline values: CDR1 SQVTM, CDR2 ANQGSEA. In the authors' workflow: Using reference gene primer amplification, nucleated cell counts were estimated. Profiled with immunoSEQ multiplex PCR; TCRdb holds only in-frame clones, not every one. The D gene and trimming were derived from the DNA, and the V and J assignments and clone size from that table. The profile shows around 200,000 clones, around 80% of them singletons. The sample originates from a study of blood T cell repertoires in COVID-19. For the study at large: The origin of the acute and convalescent COVID-19 samples was the United States, Italy and Spain. The cDNA or gDNA used as material had been derived from T cells, B-cell-depleted T cells, or PBMCs.

The chain joins TRBV29-1 to TRBJ1-2; tentatively, D is TRBD1 (5 bases). The TCR was taken from a human donor in a cohort sampled during active COVID-19. Sequenced: peripheral blood. As DNA, the CDR3 is TGCAGCGTTGACCAGGGTTATGGCTACACCTTC. Residues: CSVDQGYGYTF.